This passage covers 25 T cell receptor beta chains from one sample sequenced in a study of shared clonotypes between healthy human individuals. TCRdb's copy holds only in-frame clones and misses some; the assay was immunoSEQ multiplex PCR. The repertoire consists of 450,000 to 650,000 clones, with around 81% occurring once and the leading ten covering approximately 12%. Sequenced material: PBMCs. The receptors here all came from a woman aged 40-49 years in good health. Some clones in this sample may be carry-over from other donors' samples.

The chain joins TRBV7-2 to TRBJ1-1, with unresolved D. The CDR3 spans 14 residues. CDR1 is SGHTA and CDR2 is FQGNSA in the germline V gene. V was clipped by 5 bases and J by 1 base, with 11 bases between them. The CDR3 sequence: CASSRGLKNTEAFF. The DNA of the CDR3 is TGTGCCAGCAGCCGGGGATTAAAGAACACTGAAGCTTTCTTT.

The V gene is TRBV7-9, the J gene TRBJ2-1; no definite D call. Deletions cut 4 bases from V and 9 bases from J, with 7 bases between. Germline V gives CDR1 SEHNR, CDR2 FQNEAQ (reference sequence). This CDR3 contains 11 residues. The CDR3 sequence is CASSYFVEQFF. Written as DNA, the CDR3 is TGTGCCAGCAGCTACTTCGTTGAGCAGTTCTTC.

This sequence joins TRBV5-1 and TRBJ2-1; 10 bases match TRBD2. In germline, CDR1 is SGHRS, CDR2 YFSETQ. The J segment lost 2 bases and the V segment lost 3 bases, leaving 8 bases of the junction unmatched. This CDR3 has 17 amino acids. The CDR3 loop is CASSYGLAEAAYNEQFF. The CDR3 bases are TGCGCCAGCAGCTACGGACTAGCGGAAGCTGCCTACAATGAGCAGTTCTTC. Using reference TRBV5-1 and TRBJ2-1 for the parts outside the CDR3, the full variable domain is KAGVTQTPRYLIKTRGQQVTLSCSPISGHRSVSWYQQTPGQGLQFLFEYFSETQRNKGNFPGRFSGRQFSNSRSEMNVSTLELGDSALYLCASSYGLAEAAYNEQFFGPGTRLTVL.

V usage is TRBV10-3 and J usage is TRBJ2-7, with 7 bases identical to TRBD2. The V and J ends lost 2 bases and 0 bases, in that order; junction bases with no gene match: 7. CDR3 length equals 16 residues. Germline CDR1 and CDR2: ENHRY and SYGVKD. The CDR3 bases are TGTGCCATCAGTGAGCAGCCGAGCGGGGCCTCCTACGAGCAGTACTTC. Its translation is CAISEQPSGASYEQYF.

This clone came up once. The chain recombines TRBV5-8 with TRBJ2-1; 9 bases agree with TRBD1. CDR3 length: 15 residues. Germline CDR1 and CDR2: SGHTS and YDEGEE. V dropped 4 bases and J dropped 4; count of bases not matched to a gene: 6. CDR3 bases: TGTGCCAGCAGCAGGACAGGGGCGCTATACAATGAGCAGTTCTTC. Translating it yields CASSRTGALYNEQFF.

This clone was detected only once. The V and J genes are TRBV7-8 and TRBJ1-1; 7 bases line up with TRBD1. Germline V gene data show CDR1 as SGHVS and CDR2 as FQNEAQ. Trimming removed 5 bases from V and 2 bases from J; junction bases left unmatched: 8. The CDR3 covers 15 residues. Here the CDR3 reads CASSPRTGRNTEAFF. The CDR3 DNA reads as TGTGCCAGCAGCCCCCGGACAGGCCGTAACACTGAAGCTTTCTTT.

Only one count was recorded for this clone. The V gene is TRBV19, the J gene TRBJ2-3; TRBD2 aligns across 7 bases. CDR1 and CDR2 (germline): LNHDA, SQIVND (reference sequence). Trimming took 4 bases from V and 5 from J; bases not matched to a gene: 9. The CDR3 covers 15 residues. The CDR3 DNA reads TGTGCCAGTAGTACAACCCCTACTAGCGTAGATACGCAGTATTTT. It encodes CASSTTPTSVDTQYF.

In the case of this clone: Since a much larger clone is just one base distant, this may be a read error. The V gene is TRBV7-2, the J gene TRBJ2-4; 7 bases fit TRBD1. The CDR3 consists of 16 residues. Germline-derived CDR1 and CDR2 are SGHTA and FQGNSA. In nucleotides, the CDR3 is TGTGCCAGCAGCTTTGACAGGGTGGGAGCCAGAAACATTCAGTACTTC. Protein product: CASSFDRVGARNIQYF.

In this sample, this clone turned up once. V gene TRBV29-1 combines with J gene TRBJ2-7; D may be TRBD1 (8 bases). The CDR3 consists of 13 residues. Germline V CDR1 and CDR2: SQVTM, ANQGSEA. V was trimmed by 5 bases and J by 0 bases, leaving 11 bases between them. This CDR3 is CSVTGGGSYEQYF. The CDR3 coding sequence is TGCAGCGTTACAGGGGGGGGCTCCTACGAGCAGTACTTC.

The CDR3 DNA is TGCAGTGCTGGGCAGGGGAGCGGCTACACCTTC. Its translation: CSAGQGSGYTF. V is TRBV20-1 and J is TRBJ1-2; D is perhaps TRBD1 (6 bases). CDR3 length: 11 amino acids. CDR1 is DFQATT, CDR2 SNEGSKA, per germline (reference sequence). V was cut by 5 bases and J by 8 bases, with 12 bases left in between.

CDR3 in amino acids: CASSPGGGLRNTIYF. The CDR3 coding sequence is TGTGCCAGCAGCCCGGGCGGGGGGCTCAGAAACACCATATATTTT. The chain joins TRBV28 to TRBJ1-3, with TRBD1 as a possible D gene (6 bases). V lost 6 bases and J 5 bases, leaving 17 bases between the germline ends. The CDR3 is 15 amino acids. Germline-derived CDR1 and CDR2 are MDHEN and SYDVKM.

V is TRBV9 and J is TRBJ1-1; TRBD1 agrees at 7 bases. Germline V lookup: CDR1 SGDLS, CDR2 YYNGEE. The CDR3 covers 14 residues. V gave up 0 bases and J gave up 2 bases; unmatched junction bases: 1. For the CDR3, the DNA is TGTGCCAGCAGCGTAGGACAGGGTAACACTGAAGCTTTCTTT. It encodes CASSVGQGNTEAFF.

The V and J genes are TRBV28 and TRBJ2-1, with unresolved D. The germline V gene has CDR1 MDHEN and CDR2 SYDVKM. The CDR3 is 13 residues long. V gave up 6 bases and J gave up 6 bases, with 12 bases separating them. The DNA of the CDR3 is TGTGCCAGCAGCCGCTGGACCCGCAATGAGCAGTTCTTC. This translates into CASSRWTRNEQFF.

The chain combines TRBV7-9 with TRBJ2-1; the D gene is possibly TRBD2 (6 bases). Germline CDR1 and CDR2: SEHNR and FQNEAQ (reference sequence). CDR3 length: 18 amino acids. V lost 0 bases, J lost 2 bases, and 17 bases lay in between. CDR3 residues: CASSLALLAGTTYNEQFF. CDR3 in DNA: TGTGCCAGCAGCTTAGCGCTTCTGGCGGGGACGACCTACAATGAGCAGTTCTTC.

The chain uses TRBV9 and TRBJ2-2; TRBD1 agrees at 8 bases. V was pared by 0 bases and J by 0 bases, with 10 bases of the junction left unmatched. The CDR3 has 19 residues. CDR1 and CDR2 (germline): SGDLS, YYNGEE. The CDR3 DNA is TGTGCCAGCAGCGTAGCAGTCCGGACAGGGACCTCGAACACCGGGGAGCTGTTTTTT. This sequence encodes CASSVAVRTGTSNTGELFF.

This clone showed up just a few times. Given the absence of the conserved phenylalanine or tryptophan at the CDR3 end, a read error is likely. The V call is TRBV19, the J call TRBJ1-5, with D unclear. Germline CDR1 is LNHDA and CDR2 is SQIVND (reference sequence). There are 12 residues in the CDR3. Trimming pared 4 bases from V and 5 bases from J, leaving 6 bases between. DNA of the CDR3: TGTGCCAGTAGTAGGGTAGATCAGCCCCAGCATTCT. It is translated as CASSRVDQPQHS.

On this clone: In the same sample, other DNA sequences code for this CDR3. V and J are TRBV5-1 and TRBJ2-1; D unclear. Germline CDR1 reads SGHRS; CDR2 reads YFSETQ. Trimming removed 1 base from V and 7 bases from J, with 3 bases in between. CDR3 length: 11 residues. The CDR3 loop is CASSLRNEQFF. In nucleotides, the CDR3 is TGCGCCAGCAGCTTGCGGAATGAGCAGTTCTTC.

This clone came up once. The genes are TRBV5-4 and TRBJ1-2; D not resolved. The CDR3 runs 14 residues. Germline CDR1 and CDR2: SGHNT and YYREEE (reference sequence). Trimming stripped 1 base from V and 2 bases from J, with 9 bases between. CDR3 sequence reads: CASSLQGQNYGYTF. The DNA of the CDR3 is TGTGCCAGCAGCTTGCAAGGGCAGAACTATGGCTACACCTTC.

The chain carries TRBV28 and TRBJ2-7; the D is unclear. The CDR3 loop spans 11 amino acids. Trimming left V 4 bases short and J 5 bases short, with 6 bases between. Germline V gene lookup returns CDR1 MDHEN and CDR2 SYDVKM. The CDR3 DNA follows: TGTGCCAGCAGTTCCCCGAACGAGCAGTACTTC. It encodes CASSSPNEQYF.

The chain combines TRBV9 with TRBJ2-7, with 7 bases matching TRBD2. CDR3 length: 14 residues. Germline V lookup: CDR1 SGDLS, CDR2 YYNGEE. After removal of 0 bases from V and 3 bases from J, the junction contained 3 bases not matched to a gene. The CDR3: CASSVDSSGYEQYF. CDR3 sequence (DNA): TGTGCCAGCAGCGTAGATTCTAGCGGCTACGAGCAGTACTTC.

The rearrangement joins TRBV6-4 to TRBJ2-3, with 8 bases matching TRBD2. Germline values: CDR1 MRHNA, CDR2 SNTAGT. V shed 11 bases, J shed 3 bases, and the junction held 10 bases outside the gene matches. The CDR3 is 14 residues long. CDR3 region: CAGQRERRTDTQYF. CDR3 DNA: TGTGCCGGCCAGCGGGAGAGGAGGACAGATACGCAGTATTTT.

This clone was detected once. The V gene is TRBV19, the J gene TRBJ2-5; D call uncertain. The V end lost 3 bases, the J end lost 5 bases, and 13 bases lay between the germline ends. Germline assignment: CDR1 LNHDA and CDR2 SQIVND (reference sequence). There are 14 residues in the CDR3. The CDR3 DNA reads as TGTGCCAGTAGTATCAACTCTGGCTCGGAGACCCAGTACTTC. This translates into CASSINSGSETQYF.

The chain has TRBV19 and TRBJ2-3; unclear D gene. The germline V and J ends were trimmed by 6 bases and 4 bases, with 11 bases remaining between them. CDR1 and CDR2 from the germline V gene are LNHDA and SQIVND (reference sequence). CDR3 length: 13 amino acids. The CDR3 region is CASRTTGADTQYF. As DNA, the CDR3 is TGTGCCAGTAGGACCACCGGCGCAGATACGCAGTATTTT.

This clone was seen at least ten times. V gene TRBV28 combines with J gene TRBJ2-2; a weak D match, TRBD1 (6 bases). The germline gives CDR1 MDHEN, CDR2 SYDVKM. The CDR3 has 14 amino acids. Trimming stripped 5 bases from V and 4 bases from J, with 11 bases between. CDR3 residues: CASSRGGGTGELFF. DNA of the CDR3: TGTGCCAGCAGTCGTGGGGGCGGCACCGGGGAGCTGTTTTTT.

This clone was detected once. The chain uses TRBV19 and TRBJ1-1; D is uncertain. The length of the CDR3 is 13 residues. V was trimmed by 5 bases and J by 2 bases, leaving 9 bases between them. Germline assignment: CDR1 LNHDA and CDR2 SQIVND (reference sequence). CDR3 DNA sequence: TGTGCCAGTAGTCGTCAGGAAAACACTGAAGCTTTCTTT. Amino acid sequence: CASSRQENTEAFF.